The present T cell receptor (beta chain) was sequenced within a study of human T cells and chemical hapten exposure. One entry per CDR3 protein results from TCRdb running MiXCR on the RACE reads. The table includes a few hundred thousand distinct CDR3 sequences, roughly 6% detected once. Time point described: pre-sensitization, week 0. The treatment here: therapeutic diphenylcyclopropenone sensitization with weekly scalp DPC. This clonotype was detected ten times or more. Its antigen is not identified. Points from the study as a whole: Patch test score rose with PT1 expanded TCR count, significant at thresholds 8, 16 and 32, not 4.

Looked up from germline, CDR1 is LGHNA and CDR2 is YSLEER. V lost 3 bases, J lost 8 bases, and 18 bases lay in between. The CDR3 extends over 15 amino acids. The receptor was derived from a woman between 18 and 29 years old with alopecia areata. Some clones in this sample may be carry-over from other donors' samples. The chain couples TRBV4-3 to TRBJ2-3, with D tentatively TRBD1 (5 bases). This specimen consisted of whole blood, obtained in connection with sensitization to the hapten diphenylcyclopropenone (DPC). The CDR3 sequence: CASSQSSRSRGTQYF. The CDR3 DNA is TGCGCCAGCAGCCAGAGTAGCCGATCAAGGGGTACGCAGTATTTT.